This T cell receptor (beta chain) is from a study of T cells in Graves' hyperthyroidism and ophthalmopathy. Template material for amplifying TCR beta CDR3 regions consisted of RNA transcripts. The HTBI primer set was used in a first-round RT-PCR of the TCR CDR3. TCRdb recomputed calls from the multiplex PCR reads with MiXCR, one row per CDR3 protein. The repertoire has around 340,000 distinct CDR3 sequences, roughly 14% of them found once; the top ten carry around 24%. Disease duration under 2 months; hyperthyroidism patients were aged 18 to 65. With respect to this clonotype: As yet, its antigen is unknown.

Study observations and caveats: Before onset, ophthalmopathy was predicted by the model a median roughly 6.8 months earlier.

Looked up from germline, CDR1 is MNHNS and CDR2 is SASEGT. This CDR3 contains 11 residues. V was pared by 6 bases and J by 9 bases, with 9 bases between. This TCR came from a woman in her twenties or thirties with Graves' hyperthyroidism. Sample: blood. The chain recombines TRBV6-1 with TRBJ2-1, with D perhaps TRBD1 (6 bases). CDR3 coding DNA: TGTGCCAGCAGACAGGGTCTTGAGCAGTTCTTC. Protein: CASRQGLEQFF.